A single sample is the source of the 18 T cell receptor beta chains below, sequenced in a study of shared clonotypes between healthy human individuals. Profiled with immunoSEQ multiplex PCR; TCRdb holds only in-frame clones, not every one. The table records hundreds of thousands of clones, approximately 95% of them present only once. Positively selected for CCR7, the CD45RO-negative cells used as naive CD8 cells excluded terminally differentiated effector memory CD45RA+ cells. Sequencing input: naive CD8+ T cells sorted from blood. Receptors were obtained from a woman aged 25-40 years in good health.

The sample holds a few counts of this clone. The rearrangement joins TRBV30 to TRBJ1-1; no definite D call. The V gene lost 1 base and the J gene lost 9 bases, with 0 bases spanning the gap. Germline V lookup: CDR1 GTSNPN, CDR2 SVGIG (reference sequence). CDR3 length: 8 amino acids. CDR3 DNA: TGTGCCTGGAGTGAAGCTTTCTTT. It translates to CAWSEAFF.

The chain carries TRBV5-5 and TRBJ1-2; 7 nucleotides line up with TRBD1. Trimming at V came to 4 bases and at J to 3 bases, leaving 9 bases not matched to a gene. CDR1 is SGHKS, CDR2 YYEKEE, per germline (reference sequence). CDR3 size: 15 residues. The CDR3 coding sequence is TGTGCCAGCAGCCCTGGTCAGGGGGTTGACTATGGCTACACCTTC. Protein: CASSPGQGVDYGYTF.

V usage is TRBV7-9 and J usage is TRBJ2-2, with D uncertain. Germline CDR1 and CDR2: SEHNR and FQNEAQ (reference sequence). The germline V and J ends were trimmed by 5 bases and 1 base, with 11 bases remaining between them. CDR3 length equals 15 residues. Written as DNA, the CDR3 is TGTGCCAGCAGCCCATGGACCGTGAACACCGGGGAGCTGTTTTTT. Translating gives CASSPWTVNTGELFF. Combining the CDR3 with reference TRBV7-9 and TRBJ2-2 gives the whole variable domain DTGVSQNPRHKITKRGQNVTFRCDPISEHNRLYWYRQTLGQGPEFLTYFQNEAQLEKSRLLSDRFSAERPKGSFSTLEIQRTEQGDSAMYLCASSPWTVNTGELFFGEGSRLTVL.

The chain is built from TRBV19 and TRBJ1-1; no clear D gene. The V gene's germline CDR1 is LNHDA and CDR2 SQIVND (reference sequence). CDR3 size: 15 residues. Deletions cut 3 bases from V and 5 bases from J, with 16 bases between. The CDR3 nucleotides are TGTGCCAGTAGTATTGGGGTGGAGGTAGTTACTGAAGCTTTCTTT. Protein product: CASSIGVEVVTEAFF.

The V call is TRBV28, the J call TRBJ2-1; D remains unclear. In germline, CDR1 is MDHEN, CDR2 SYDVKM. V lost 6 bases, J lost 7 bases, and 22 bases lay in between. The CDR3 is 16 amino acids. The CDR3 sequence: CASRFTSATLGNEQFF. CDR3 nucleotide sequence: TGTGCCAGCAGATTTACTTCGGCGACACTGGGGAATGAGCAGTTCTTC.

The J gene is TRBJ2-1, the V gene TRBV7-8, with 8 bases identical to TRBD2. Germline values: CDR1 SGHVS, CDR2 FQNEAQ. Losses at the gene ends were 6 bases for V and 1 base for J; bases not matched to a gene: 8. This CDR3 comprises 16 residues. This CDR3 is CASRAAGTRSYNEQFF. The CDR3 bases are TGTGCCAGCAGGGCCGCCGGGACTAGGTCCTACAATGAGCAGTTCTTC.

The chain employs TRBV6-6 and TRBJ2-1; D gene ambiguous. The CDR3 loop spans 15 amino acids. The V and J ends lost 2 bases and 1 base respectively, with 9 bases between them. CDR1 is MNHNY and CDR2 is SVGAGI in the germline V gene (reference sequence). DNA of the CDR3: TGTGCCAGCAGTTACACGAGTGGGTCCTACAATGAGCAGTTCTTC. It codes for CASSYTSGSYNEQFF.

The chain is built from TRBV11-2 and TRBJ2-5; no firm D call. Matching the DNA end better, TRBJ2-7 makes the J call doubtful. CDR3 length: 11 residues. Germline V gene sequence: CDR1 SGHAT, CDR2 FQNNGV. Written as DNA, the CDR3 is TGTGCCAGCAGCTACTACTACGAGCAGTACTTC. Its translation: CASSYYYEQYF.

The V and J genes are TRBV7-3 and TRBJ2-1, with 7 nucleotides matching TRBD1. The CDR3 extends over 13 amino acids. V shed 5 bases, J shed 4 bases, and the junction held 2 bases outside the gene matches. CDR1 is SGHTA, CDR2 FQGTGA, per germline. The CDR3 coding sequence is TGTGCCAGCAGCCCACAGGGGTACAATGAGCAGTTCTTC. Translated, it gives CASSPQGYNEQFF.

The chain carries TRBV14 and TRBJ2-3, with unresolved D. This CDR3 has 13 amino acids. Trimming pared 3 bases from V and 2 bases from J, leaving 6 bases between. Germline CDR1 is SGHDN and CDR2 is FVKESK. The CDR3 bases are TGTGCCAGCAGCCAGGGGTACACAGATACGCAGTATTTT. Residues: CASSQGYTDTQYF.

The rearrangement uses TRBV5-8 and TRBJ1-3; D is uncertain. Germline V CDR1 and CDR2: SGHTS, YDEGEE. The CDR3 spans 14 residues. The V end lost 4 bases, the J end lost 0 bases, and 8 bases lay between the germline ends. CDR3 nucleotides: TGTGCCAGCAGCACGAAGAGCTCTGGAAACACCATATATTTT. As protein: CASSTKSSGNTIYF. Full variable domain (rest looked up from reference TRBV5-8 and TRBJ1-3): EAGVTQSPTHLIKTRGQQATLRCSPISGHTSVYWYQQALGLGLQFLLWYDEGEERNRGNFPPRFSGRQFPNYSSELNVNALELEDSALYLCASSTKSSGNTIYFGEGSWLTVV.

The rearrangement joins TRBV7-8 to TRBJ1-5, with D perhaps TRBD1 (6 bases). Trimming stripped 5 bases from V and 5 bases from J, with 16 bases between. Germline V gives CDR1 SGHVS, CDR2 FQNEAQ. The CDR3 loop spans 15 amino acids. This CDR3 reads CASSQEQGYYQPQHF. CDR3 in DNA: TGTGCCAGCAGCCAGGAGCAGGGGTACTATCAGCCCCAGCATTTT.

The chain couples TRBV2 to TRBJ2-7; possibly TRBD1 or TRBD2 for D (5 bases each). This CDR3 region has 13 residues. Germline V lookup: CDR1 SNHLY, CDR2 FYNNEI. Trimming cost V 5 bases and J 2 bases, with 10 bases left between them. The CDR3: CASSTGATYEQYF. The CDR3 coding sequence is TGTGCCAGCAGTACCGGGGCCACCTACGAGCAGTACTTC.

The chain employs TRBV4-1 and TRBJ1-1; no firm D call. Deletions cut 5 bases from V and 1 base from J, with 11 bases between. The CDR3 consists of 14 residues. Germline V gives CDR1 MGHRA, CDR2 YSYEKL. The CDR3 loop reads CASSFWGENTEAFF. CDR3 DNA sequence: TGCGCCAGCAGCTTTTGGGGAGAGAACACTGAAGCTTTCTTT.

The chain links TRBV27 to TRBJ1-1; possible D gene TRBD1, 5 bases. V was clipped by 4 bases and J by 8 bases, with 17 bases between them. This CDR3 region has 14 residues. Germline lookup yields CDR1 MNHEY and CDR2 SMNVEV (reference sequence). The CDR3 nucleotides read TGTGCCAGCAGTTACACAGAGATCTCAGGGGAAGCTTTCTTT. Translated, it gives CASSYTEISGEAFF.

Written as DNA, the CDR3 is TGTGCCAGCAGTTACGGGGAGAAGTACTACGAGCAGTACTTC. Protein: CASSYGEKYYEQYF. The chain employs TRBV6-5 and TRBJ2-7, with D possibly matching TRBD2 (5 bases). Germline CDR1 is MNHEY and CDR2 is SVGAGI. V lost 2 bases, J lost 3 bases, and 11 bases lay in between. This CDR3 is built from 14 residues.

V usage is TRBV11-2 and J usage is TRBJ2-1, with TRBD2 matching over 7 bases. V shed 10 bases and J 7 bases; nucleotides not matched to a gene: 10. Germline-derived CDR1 and CDR2 are SGHAT and FQNNGV. The CDR3 spans 13 residues. Written as DNA, the CDR3 is TGTGCCACCTCTCCGTACGGGGGGAATGAGCAGTTCTTC. Amino acids: CATSPYGGNEQFF.

The V gene is TRBV7-2, the J gene TRBJ2-1; weak D call: TRBD2 (5 bases). V shed 1 base and J shed 2 bases, with 9 bases lying between them. CDR1 and CDR2 (germline): SGHTA, FQGNSA. The length of the CDR3 is 15 residues. CDR3: CASSLGWTPYNEQFF. The DNA of the CDR3 is TGTGCCAGCAGCTTAGGGTGGACTCCCTACAATGAGCAGTTCTTC.